In this sample, the clone carrying this T cell receptor (beta chain) turned up once. Its specificity is not known. This specimen belongs to a study of cytomegalovirus exposure and HLA in healthy donors. Regarding the study as a whole: TCR beta chains numbering under 200 were designated cytomegalovirus-associated. Three CMV-associated chains were confirmed in vitro to be specific for CMV antigens. The dataset shows that most TCR sequences were rare, while some public TCRs occurred in many donors.

Per germline, CDR1 ENHRY and CDR2 SYGVKD. V lost 2 bases to trimming and J lost 3 bases, with 9 bases between them. The CDR3 extends over 14 amino acids. Only in-frame clones appear in the TCRdb table, and some are missing; sequencing was by immunoSEQ multiplex PCR. The table includes 200,000 to 300,000 clones, 80% to 90% detected once. The chain couples TRBV10-3 to TRBJ2-3, with D possibly matching TRBD2 (5 bases). The source material was PBMCs. This clonotype was obtained from a man aged 18-30 years in good health and CMV-seronegative. CDR3 DNA: TGTGCCATCAGTGAGACTAGACAAACAGATACGCAGTATTTT. Residues: CAISETRQTDTQYF.